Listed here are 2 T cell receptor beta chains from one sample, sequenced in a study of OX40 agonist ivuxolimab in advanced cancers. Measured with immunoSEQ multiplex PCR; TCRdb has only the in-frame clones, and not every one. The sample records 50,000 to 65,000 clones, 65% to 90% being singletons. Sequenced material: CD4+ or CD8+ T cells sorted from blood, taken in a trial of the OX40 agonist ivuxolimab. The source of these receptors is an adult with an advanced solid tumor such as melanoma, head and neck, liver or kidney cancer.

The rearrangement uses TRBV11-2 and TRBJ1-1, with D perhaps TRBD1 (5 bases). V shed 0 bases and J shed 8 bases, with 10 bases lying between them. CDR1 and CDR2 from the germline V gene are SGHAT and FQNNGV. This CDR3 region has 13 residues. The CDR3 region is CASSLERGREAFF. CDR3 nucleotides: TGTGCCAGCAGCTTAGAAAGGGGTAGAGAAGCTTTCTTT.

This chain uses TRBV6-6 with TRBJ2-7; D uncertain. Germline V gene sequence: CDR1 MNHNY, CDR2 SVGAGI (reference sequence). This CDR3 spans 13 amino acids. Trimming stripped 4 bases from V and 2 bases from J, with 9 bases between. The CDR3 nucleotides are TGTGCCAGCAGTTCCGGACGTACCTACGAGCAGTACTTC. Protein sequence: CASSSGRTYEQYF.